A single sample is the source of the 18 T cell receptor beta chains below, sequenced in a study of blood T cell repertoires in COVID-19. Here immunoSEQ multiplex PCR was the method, and the copy in TCRdb shows in-frame clones only, minus some. Altogether 200,000 to 250,000 clones are present, roughly 86% being singletons, with the ten largest covering roughly an eighth. The material sequenced was peripheral blood. The receptors stem from a man at least 80 years old with acute or convalescent COVID-19.

CDR3 sequence: CSAETGDFEAFF. CDR3 DNA: TGCAGCGCCGAAACCGGGGATTTTGAAGCTTTCTTT. The rearrangement joins TRBV29-1 to TRBJ1-1; no firm D call. V was pared by 7 bases and J by 7 bases, with 16 bases between. This CDR3 region has 12 residues. Germline V gives CDR1 SQVTM, CDR2 ANQGSEA.

This chain joins TRBV5-1 and TRBJ1-2; 8 bases agree with TRBD1. In germline, CDR1 is SGHRS, CDR2 YFSETQ. J gave up 7 bases and V 4 bases, and 15 bases lay outside the gene matches. The CDR3 runs to 16 residues. CDR3 region: CASSPPGGTGPSGYTF. The CDR3 DNA reads as TGCGCCAGCAGCCCGCCTGGAGGGACAGGACCTTCTGGCTACACCTTC.

The chain recombines TRBV5-5 with TRBJ2-2, with 9 bases fitting TRBD1. V dropped 4 bases and J dropped 4; count of bases not matched to a gene: 11. The CDR3 runs 17 residues. In germline, CDR1 is SGHKS, CDR2 YYEKEE (reference sequence). CDR3 sequence reads: CASSPQGRGQGTGELFF. CDR3 coding DNA: TGTGCCAGCAGCCCGCAAGGGCGGGGACAGGGCACCGGGGAGCTGTTTTTT.

This chain links TRBV7-9 with TRBJ1-1, with 7 bases aligning to TRBD1. Germline CDR1 SEHNR, CDR2 FQNEAQ (reference sequence). This CDR3 has 14 residues. The ends lost 4 bases at V and 5 bases at J; junction bases unmatched: 7. The chain's CDR3 is CASSSQGVGTEAFF. CDR3 nucleotides: TGTGCCAGCAGCTCGCAGGGGGTCGGAACTGAAGCTTTCTTT.

The CDR3 spells CSVAGYTEAFF. As DNA, the CDR3 is TGCAGCGTTGCAGGGTACACTGAAGCTTTCTTT. The chain employs TRBV29-1 and TRBJ1-1, with D perhaps TRBD1 (5 bases). The CDR3 is 11 residues long. Germline CDR1 SQVTM, CDR2 ANQGSEA. V was cut by 4 bases and J by 3 bases, with 6 bases left in between.

The chain recombines TRBV20-1 with TRBJ1-1; 7 bases map to TRBD1. Germline V gene data show CDR1 as DFQATT and CDR2 as SNEGSKA (reference sequence). Trimming removed 6 bases from V and 12 bases from J; junction bases left unmatched: 10. The CDR3 is 11 residues long. This CDR3 reads CSATGTEITFF. As DNA, the CDR3 is TGCAGTGCAACCGGGACAGAGATAACTTTCTTT.

The chain uses TRBV6-5 and TRBJ1-2, with TRBD1 identical over 11 bases. This CDR3 region has 14 residues. Germline V gene lookup returns CDR1 MNHEY and CDR2 SVGAGI. V shed 2 bases and J 8 bases; nucleotides not matched to a gene: 4. The DNA for the CDR3 is TGTGCCAGCAGTTACCGGACAGGGGGCGCAGGCTACACCTTC. Translating it yields CASSYRTGGAGYTF.

The CDR3 spells CASSQDPTQGALSGNTIYF. Here the CDR3 DNA reads TGCGCCAGCAGCCAAGATCCCACCCAGGGTGCTCTCTCTGGAAACACCATATATTTT. This chain links TRBV4-1 with TRBJ1-3; tentatively, D is TRBD1 (5 bases). The germline gives CDR1 MGHRA, CDR2 YSYEKL. CDR3 length: 19 residues. Trimming shortened V by 0 bases and J by 0 bases, and 18 bases separated the two germline ends.

This chain connects TRBV12-5 to TRBJ1-3; no reliable D call. CDR1 is LGHNT, CDR2 FRNRAP, per germline. The length of the CDR3 is 13 residues. V shed 6 bases and J shed 3 bases, with 9 bases lying between them. The CDR3 coding sequence is TGTGCTAGTGGCTCGTCGGGTGGAAACACCATATATTTT. Translation: CASGSSGGNTIYF. The full variable domain, in which reference TRBV12-5 and TRBJ1-3 provide the parts outside the CDR3, is DARVTQTPRHKVTEMGQEVTMRCQPILGHNTVFWYRQTMMQGLELLAYFRNRAPLDDSGMPKDRFSAEMPDATLATLKIQPSEPRDSAVYFCASGSSGGNTIYFGEGSWLTVV.

The gene calls are TRBV6-5 and TRBJ1-1, with a possible D match to TRBD1 (5 bases). The CDR3 is 14 amino acids. CDR1 MNHEY and CDR2 SVGAGI come from the germline V gene. V was clipped by 9 bases and J by 4 bases, with 18 bases between them. The CDR3 reads CASISWGDGTEAFF. CDR3 in DNA: TGTGCCAGTATCAGCTGGGGGGATGGCACTGAAGCTTTCTTT.

The V and J genes are TRBV12-3 or TRBV12-4 and TRBJ1-2, with D perhaps TRBD1 (6 bases). The CDR3 covers 12 residues. V was pared by 3 bases and J by 13 bases, with 15 bases between. The CDR3, as DNA: TGTGCCAGCAGTTTGATGTTCAGGGGTGGCACCTTC. Translated, it gives CASSLMFRGGTF.

The CDR3 spells CASSQQVSQPQHF. In nucleotides, the CDR3 is TGTGCCAGCAGCCAACAGGTTTCTCAGCCCCAGCATTTT. The rearrangement joins TRBV3-1 (or the pseudogene TRBV3-2) to TRBJ1-5, with D unclear. CDR3 length: 13 residues. The germline V gene encodes CDR1 LGHDT and CDR2 YNNKEL (reference sequence). Trimming pared 2 bases from V and 6 bases from J, leaving 8 bases between.

This chain connects TRBV6-5 to TRBJ1-5; D unclear. Germline assignment: CDR1 MNHEY and CDR2 SVGAGI. V was pared by 6 bases and J by 2 bases, with 14 bases between. This CDR3 has 15 residues. CDR3 sequence reads: CASRRESEGNQPQHF. CDR3 DNA: TGTGCCAGCAGACGGGAGAGTGAGGGCAATCAGCCCCAGCATTTT.

The genes are TRBV7-9 and TRBJ1-1; TRBD1 might be the D (5 bases). This CDR3 spans 14 amino acids. Per the germline V gene, CDR1 is SEHNR and CDR2 is FQNEAQ (reference sequence). The V and J ends lost 4 bases and 1 base respectively, with 10 bases between them. The CDR3 DNA follows: TGTGCCAGCAGCTCGGTGGGGGGGAACACTGAAGCTTTCTTT. Translating gives CASSSVGGNTEAFF.

The V call is TRBV24-1, the J call TRBJ1-4, with D perhaps matching TRBD1 (6 bases). CDR3 size: 13 residues. The V and J ends lost 12 bases and 3 bases respectively, with 13 bases between them. Germline CDR1 and CDR2: KGHDR and SFDVKD. CDR3 bases: TGTGCCTCACAGGGTAGGGCTAATGAAAAACTGTTTTTT. Encoded protein: CASQGRANEKLFF.

This chain uses TRBV28 with TRBJ1-6, with D perhaps TRBD1 (6 bases). From germline, CDR1 is MDHEN and CDR2 SYDVKM. CDR3 size: 16 residues. Between the trimmed V and J ends, which lost 6 bases and 7 bases, there was a span of 19 bases. CDR3 sequence (DNA): TGTGCCAGCAGCTCAATGCCCGGGACAAGAAATTCACCCCTCCACTTT. This gives the protein CASSSMPGTRNSPLHF.

This clone was recorded once. The rearrangement links TRBV5-1 to TRBJ1-2; TRBD1 is a possible D gene (5 bases). V gave up 0 bases and J gave up 6 bases, with 12 bases separating them. Per germline, CDR1 SGHRS and CDR2 YFSETQ. The CDR3 consists of 14 residues. CDR3 loop: CASSLVQVSDGYTF. The CDR3 bases are TGCGCCAGCAGCTTGGTACAGGTTTCAGATGGCTACACCTTC.

J is TRBJ1-1 and V is TRBV7-2; D perhaps matches TRBD1 (5 bases). There are 15 residues in the CDR3. Trimming removed 5 bases at V and 7 bases at J, with 20 bases between. Germline V CDR1 and CDR2: SGHTA, FQGNSA. This CDR3 reads CASSPRGTGGSEAFF. The CDR3 DNA follows: TGTGCCAGCAGCCCACGGGGGACGGGAGGCAGTGAAGCTTTCTTT.